This T cell receptor beta chain was captured in a study of blood T cell repertoires in COVID-19. Per the original methods: From reference gene primer amplification, estimates of nucleated cell counts were derived. TCRdb's copy holds only in-frame clones and misses some; the assay was immunoSEQ multiplex PCR. V and J calls and clone size are copied from that table; D and trimming were computed from the DNA. The sample contains 150,000 or so clones, 76% of which appear only once. CDR1 and CDR2 from the germline V gene are SGHAT and FQNNGV. Trimming stripped 1 base from V and 8 bases from J, with 14 bases between. The CDR3 has 14 residues.

The chain couples TRBV11-2 to TRBJ1-2; D uncertain. The sample comprised peripheral blood. The source of this sequence is a woman older than 75 with active or convalescent COVID-19. CDR3 coding DNA: TGTGCCAGCAGCTTAGTTGGTGGCAGGATAGGCTACACCTTC. This codes for CASSLVGGRIGYTF.